This T cell receptor (beta chain) is from a study of blood T cell repertoires in COVID-19. Study summary: The samples span acute and convalescent COVID-19 from the United States, Italy and Spain.

This clone was observed a handful of times. The V end lost 6 bases, the J end lost 4 bases, and 10 bases lay between the germline ends. This CDR3 has 14 residues. Germline assignment: CDR1 MNHEY and CDR2 SMNVEV (reference sequence). Per the original data handling: For nucleated cells, counts were estimated from reference gene primer amplification. Using immunoSEQ multiplex PCR, the repertoire was profiled, and TCRdb retains in-frame clones only, with some absent. V and J calls plus clone size are reproduced from that table; the DNA served to infer D and trimming. The table lists over 75,000 clones, 80% of them singletons.

The chain recombines TRBV27 with TRBJ1-6; TRBD1 is a possible D gene (5 bases). Sequencing was carried out using peripheral blood. The receptor was isolated from a man between 50 and 59 years old who had recovered from COVID-19. The CDR3 spells CASRDSLYNSPLHF. The CDR3 DNA reads TGTGCCAGCAGAGACAGCCTTTATAATTCACCCCTCCACTTT.